The present TCR beta chain was sequenced within a study of cytomegalovirus exposure and HLA in healthy donors. Study-wide findings and caveats: Investigators reported 150 to 200 TCR beta chains as tied to cytomegalovirus.

This clone was picked up a small number of times. Its antigen is unidentified. The PCR employed 60 Vbeta primers together with 13 Jbeta primers. Method: immunoSEQ multiplex PCR; TCRdb's copy keeps in-frame clones and lacks some. The table has around 140,000 clones, more than 75% seen once. This CDR3 region has 17 residues. Sequencing was done on a sample of PBMCs. The rearrangement joins TRBV21-1 to TRBJ2-2; TRBD1 is taken as the D call from the table, unchecked against the DNA. TRBV21-1 constitutes a pseudogene. The TCR comes from a female donor in good health and CMV-seronegative. The CDR3 region has the DNA TGTGCCAGCAGCACAAAAGGGGCCACAGGGGACACCGGGGAGCTGTTTTTT. Amino acid sequence: CASSTKGATGDTGELFF.